This T cell receptor (beta chain) was sequenced in a study of blood T cells in healthy people across ages. At the level of the study: Capture via template switching afforded approximately one barcoded beta molecule per two T cells.

Together with a sample-barcoded 5' primer, a J-beta primer mix was included in a second PCR lasting about 6 to 12 cycles. TCRdb independently ran MiXCR on the 5' RACE reads; one entry per CDR3 protein. The profile shows fewer than 900,000 distinct CDR3 sequences, approximately 39% of them singletons. As regards this clonotype: What it binds is unknown.

General study results and limits: Higher naive T cell percentage went strongly together with higher TCR beta diversity.

V shed 4 bases and J shed 7 bases, with 8 bases lying between them. The length of the CDR3 is 12 residues. CDR1 is MDHEN, CDR2 SYDVKM, per germline. The chain combines TRBV28 with TRBJ2-1, with D perhaps matching TRBD1 or TRBD2 (5 bases each). The sample consisted of blood. This clonotype originated in a woman aged 60 to 75 in good health. CDR3 protein: CASSYGANEQFF. DNA for the CDR3: TGTGCCAGCAGTTACGGGGCAAATGAGCAGTTCTTC.